This TCR beta chain derives from a study of T-cell memory formation after mild COVID-19. Findings of the study overall: A subset of responding clones appeared in pre-infection memory, suggesting cross-reactive memory joined.

The CDR3 consists of 13 residues. UMIs and sample barcodes were carried by the TCR alpha and TCR beta cDNA libraries that 5'RACE produced using constant-segment primers. TCRdb analysed the 5' RACE reads with MiXCR anew, one entry per CDR3 protein. The repertoire has about 420,000 distinct CDR3 sequences, more than 20% of them found once; the top ten carry about an eighth. To note about this clonotype: What it binds is not known.

The chain employs TRBV21-1 and TRBJ1-5. TRBV21-1 is a recognized pseudogene. The sequencing input was PBMCs or a T cell subset sorted from them (not recorded which). The clonotype comes from an adult woman who had mild COVID-19 (a few samples of this study predate the infection). Cell type and time point are not known. This chain's CDR3 is CASSKARNQPQHF. Written as DNA, the CDR3 is TGTGCCAGCAGCAAAGCCCGTAATCAGCCCCAGCATTTT.